This T cell receptor (beta chain) appears in the sequencing data of a study of shared clonotypes between healthy human individuals. Per the original methods: ImmunoSEQ only sent back junction sequences with no quality scores, so filtering was done differently. Libraries were prepared by immunoSEQ multiplex PCR; TCRdb keeps only in-frame clonotypes and omits some of them. The V and J calls and clone size come from that table; D and trimming were worked out from the DNA. This table has about 1,900,000 clones, less than 95% appearing once. V was cut by 0 bases and J by 2 bases, with 6 bases left in between. Germline assignment: CDR1 PRHDT and CDR2 FYEKMQ (reference sequence). The CDR3 has 14 residues. Terminally differentiated effector memory CD45RA+ cells were excluded by CCR7 positive selection of CD45RO-negative cells.

The source is a man between 18 and 35 years old in good health. Material: naive CD8+ T cells sorted from blood. The chain uses TRBV13 and TRBJ2-3, with D uncertain. CDR3 nucleotide sequence: TGTGCCAGCAGCTTAGGTGGGAACACAGATACGCAGTATTTT. Translation: CASSLGGNTDTQYF.